Each of the 9 T cell receptor beta chains below was sequenced from the same sample in a study of T-cell memory formation after mild COVID-19. TCRdb analysed the 5' RACE reads with MiXCR anew, one entry per CDR3 protein. Among hundreds of thousands of distinct CDR3 sequences listed, less than 25% were seen once. The sample taken for sequencing was PBMCs or a T cell subset sorted from them (not recorded which). The receptor source for this set is an adult woman who had mild COVID-19 (a few samples of this study predate the infection). Cell type and time point are not known.

This clonotype was seen a few times. The V and J genes are TRBV24-1 and TRBJ2-3; D gene uncertain. Trimming stripped 4 bases from V and 5 bases from J, with 9 bases between. Germline CDR1 and CDR2: KGHDR and SFDVKD. The CDR3 contains 13 residues. The CDR3, as DNA: TGTGCCACCAGTGACGTTGTGGGAGATACGCAGTATTTT. This gives the protein CATSDVVGDTQYF.

This clonotype was picked up many times. The CDR3: CASSLAGGAGNEQFF. CDR3 bases: TGTGCCAGCAGTCTAGCGGGGGGCGCGGGCAATGAGCAGTTCTTC. The chain has TRBV11-2 and TRBJ2-1; TRBD2 matches 11 bases. The CDR3 sequence is 15 residues long. From germline, CDR1 is SGHAT and CDR2 FQNNGV. Trimming at V came to 6 bases and at J to 6 bases, leaving 7 bases not matched to a gene.

The chain has TRBV2 and TRBJ2-2; tentatively, D is TRBD2 (6 bases). The V gene's germline CDR1 is SNHLY and CDR2 FYNNEI. V was pared by 6 bases and J by 0 bases, with 11 bases between. The length of the CDR3 is 15 residues. The CDR3 reads CASRRTTANTGELFF. The DNA for the CDR3 is TGTGCCAGCAGAAGGACTACGGCGAACACCGGGGAGCTGTTTTTT.

This clonotype has a handful of counts. The chain links TRBV5-6 to TRBJ2-3; 12 bases are shared with TRBD2. The CDR3 has 19 residues. Germline trimming cut 4 bases from V and 4 bases from J; bases unmatched to any gene: 16. Per the germline V gene, CDR1 is SGHDT and CDR2 is YYEEEE. The CDR3 region has the DNA TGTGCCAGCAGCAGGAGGGACAGGCGACTAGCGGGAGCGTCAGATACGCAGTATTTT. Its protein product is CASSRRDRRLAGASDTQYF.

The rearrangement uses TRBV15 and TRBJ2-3, with a weak D call TRBD1 (8 bases). The CDR3 sequence is 16 residues long. Germline V lookup: CDR1 LNHNV, CDR2 YYDKDF (reference sequence). Trimming shortened V by 1 base and J by 4 bases, and 15 bases separated the two germline ends. CDR3 sequence: CATSRADRGGADTQYF. CDR3 coding DNA: TGTGCCACCAGCAGAGCAGACAGGGGAGGGGCAGATACGCAGTATTTT. The variable domain in full, completed from reference TRBV15 and TRBJ2-3, reads DAMVIQNPRYQVTQFGKPVTLSCSQTLNHNVMYWYQQKSSQAPKLLFHYYDKDFNNEADTPDNFQSRRPNTSFCFLDIRSPGLGDTAMYLCATSRADRGGADTQYFGPGTRLTVL.

This clonotype occurred a few times. The V call is TRBV5-1, the J call TRBJ2-5, with D hard to call. The CDR3 consists of 13 residues. CDR1 SGHRS and CDR2 YFSETQ come from the germline V gene. Trimming took 0 bases from V and 3 from J, leaving 6 bases between them. The CDR3 region has the DNA TGCGCCAGCAGCTTGGGGCTAGAAGAGACCCAGTACTTC. Translating gives CASSLGLEETQYF.

This clonotype was counted between two and nine times. This chain links TRBV7-9 with TRBJ1-2, with unresolved D. Trimming removed 1 base at V and 0 bases at J, with 9 bases between. Germline CDR1 is SEHNR and CDR2 is FQNEAQ (reference sequence). The CDR3 consists of 15 residues. The CDR3 sequence is CASSLVAASNYGYTF. The CDR3 nucleotides are TGTGCCAGCAGCTTAGTGGCAGCTTCTAACTATGGCTACACCTTC.

This chain uses TRBV5-1 with TRBJ2-5; TRBD2 agrees at 7 bases. This CDR3 comprises 15 residues. After removal of 4 bases from V and 5 bases from J, the junction contained 11 bases not matched to a gene. Germline CDR1 is SGHRS and CDR2 is YFSETQ. CDR3 loop: CASSPGDYPIETQYF. The CDR3 DNA sequence: TGCGCCAGCAGCCCCGGGGACTACCCCATCGAGACCCAGTACTTC. The complete variable domain, with remaining parts taken from reference TRBV5-1 and TRBJ2-5, reads KAGVTQTPRYLIKTRGQQVTLSCSPISGHRSVSWYQQTPGQGLQFLFEYFSETQRNKGNFPGRFSGRQFSNSRSEMNVSTLELGDSALYLCASSPGDYPIETQYFGPGTRLLVL.

J is TRBJ2-5 and V is TRBV15, with TRBD2 matching 12 bases. In germline, CDR1 is LNHNV, CDR2 YYDKDF (reference sequence). V shed 5 bases, J shed 4 bases, and the junction held 5 bases outside the gene matches. The CDR3 contains 15 residues. CDR3 nucleotide sequence: TGTGCCACCAGCCAACGGACTAGCGGGATAGAGACCCAGTACTTC. Its translation: CATSQRTSGIETQYF. The whole variable domain, remainder taken from reference TRBV15 and TRBJ2-5, is DAMVIQNPRYQVTQFGKPVTLSCSQTLNHNVMYWYQQKSSQAPKLLFHYYDKDFNNEADTPDNFQSRRPNTSFCFLDIRSPGLGDTAMYLCATSQRTSGIETQYFGPGTRLLVL.